One T cell receptor (beta chain) is described in this entry. How the authors handled the data: Reference gene primers were amplified, and this amplification served to estimate nucleated cell counts. The data were produced by immunoSEQ multiplex PCR, yet TCRdb's version contains in-frame clones alone and is incomplete. V and J calls and clone size come straight from that table; D and trimming were deduced from the DNA. The sample includes fewer than 15,000 clones, roughly 91% seen only once; the top ten take roughly 22%. The V and J ends lost 3 bases and 5 bases respectively, with 17 bases between them. Germline assignment: CDR1 SGHRS and CDR2 YFSETQ. The CDR3 runs 15 residues. This entry is derived from a study of blood T cell repertoires in COVID-19. Study background: The United States, Italy and Spain provided the acute and convalescent COVID-19 samples. T cells, B-cell-depleted T cells, or PBMCs provided the cDNA or gDNA that served as material.

The sequenced sample consisted of peripheral blood. The sequence came from a woman aged 60 to 75 with active COVID-19. The chain has TRBV5-1 and TRBJ1-1, with D perhaps TRBD1 (5 bases). In nucleotides, the CDR3 is TGCGCCAGCAGCTCGTTAACAGGTTCGTCTACTGAAGCTTTCTTT. Its translation: CASSSLTGSSTEAFF.